The sample holds many counts of the clone carrying this TCR beta chain. RNA served as the template for amplifying TCR beta CDR3 regions. RT-PCR was first run with HTBI primers, then multiplex PCR in a second round. TCRdb reprocessed the multiplex PCR reads via MiXCR and lists one record per CDR3 protein. This sample yields roughly 300,000 distinct CDR3 sequences, of which 17% are seen a single time; approximately 13% belongs to the top ten. This CDR3 contains 15 residues. Germline CDR1 reads SGHVS; CDR2 reads FNYEAQ. V gave up 0 bases and J gave up 6 bases, with 14 bases separating them. This sample was taken from a study of Graves' ophthalmopathy and Graves' hyperthyroidism.

V is TRBV7-6 and J is TRBJ1-1; weak D call: TRBD1 (5 bases). The source of this sequence is an adult man with Graves' ophthalmopathy. Source material: peripheral blood. For the CDR3, the DNA is TGTGCCAGCAGCTTAGCGGCGGGGGGTCGGTCTGAAGCTTTCTTT. It codes for CASSLAAGGRSEAFF. Filled out from reference TRBV7-6 and TRBJ1-1, the complete variable domain reads GAGVSQSPRYKVTKRGQDVALRCDPISGHVSLYWYRQALGQGPEFLTYFNYEAQQDKSGLPNDRFSAERPEGSISTLTIQRTEQRDSAMYRCASSLAAGGRSEAFFGQGTRLTVV.